This TCR beta chain was obtained from a study of cytomegalovirus exposure and HLA in healthy donors. Study-wide results and limits: In a later analysis, parvovirus B19, influenza, CMV and Epstein-Barr virus appeared linked to several top co-occurrence clusters.

A note on this clone: Its antigen is as yet unknown.

The V and J ends lost 1 base and 2 bases, in that order; junction bases with no gene match: 7. The CDR3 has 16 amino acids. Germline V gene data show CDR1 as SGHRS and CDR2 as YFSETQ. Vbeta (60) and Jbeta (13) primers were used in the PCR. The repertoire was sequenced with immunoSEQ multiplex PCR; TCRdb's copy has only in-frame clones and lacks some. In the table there are about 21,000 clones, around 77% of which are singletons. The clonotype comes from a man between 60 and 70 years old in good health and CMV-seronegative. Material for sequencing was PBMCs. The V gene is TRBV5-1, the J gene TRBJ2-7; TRBD1 matches 9 bases. This CDR3 is CASSLFGTGTTYEQYF. DNA for the CDR3: TGCGCCAGCAGCTTGTTTGGGACAGGGACGACCTACGAGCAGTACTTC.